The next 14 T cell receptor beta chains were all read from a single sample in a study of blood T cell repertoires in COVID-19 (dated by TCRdb to the early 2020s). Receptor libraries were prepared by the immunoSEQ multiplex PCR assay. Here the immuneACCESS table is served through TCRdb, limited to in-frame sequences with V and J called. Missing clones are a known gap in these copies; in checked studies unresolved V genes cover under half, and the rest lacks a known reason. In all, the sample holds about 160,000 clones, and approximately 82% of those were seen once. Jointly, the top ten make up 6.5% to 9% of the sample. Material for sequencing was peripheral blood. These receptors all stem from a woman between 35 and 50 years old with COVID-19, enrolled during active disease.

V usage is TRBV7-8 and J usage is TRBJ1-1; D may be TRBD1 (6 bases). With 8 bases removed from V and 0 bases from J, the gap between germline ends came to 28 bases. CDR3 length: 19 residues. Germline CDR1 SGHVS, CDR2 FQNEAQ. DNA of the CDR3: TGTGCCAGCTCCTACCTTCGGACAGATTTCTCCCACATGAACACTGAAGCTTTCTTT. As protein: CASSYLRTDFSHMNTEAFF.

The chain links TRBV7-8 to TRBJ2-7, with D possibly being TRBD2 (6 bases). This CDR3 spans 14 amino acids. The ends were cut back, 5 bases at V and 2 bases at J, with 13 bases in the middle. The germline V gene has CDR1 SGHVS and CDR2 FQNEAQ. CDR3 sequence (DNA): TGTGCCAGCAGCCAAAAGCGGGCCGCCTACGAGCAGTACGTC. It encodes CASSQKRAAYEQYV.

V usage is TRBV28 and J usage is TRBJ2-2; 7 bases agree with TRBD1. Germline CDR1 reads MDHEN; CDR2 reads SYDVKM. The CDR3 is 14 residues long. V gave up 5 bases and J gave up 8 bases; unmatched junction bases: 8. CDR3 nucleotides: TGTGCCAGCAGTCCCCGACAGGGAAATGGGGAGCTGTTTTTT. It is translated as CASSPRQGNGELFF.

The V call is TRBV29-1, the J call TRBJ2-3, with TRBD2 identical over 12 bases. This CDR3 has 14 amino acids. The V segment lost 4 bases and the J segment 4 bases; nucleotides outside the gene matches: 3. Germline V CDR1 and CDR2: SQVTM, ANQGSEA. CDR3 coding DNA: TGCAGCGTTGGCAGACTAGCGGGGGCAGATACGCAGTATTTT. Translation gives CSVGRLAGADTQYF.

J is TRBJ1-5 and V is TRBV7-2; D unclear. Germline lookup yields CDR1 SGHTA and CDR2 FQGNSA. The CDR3 sequence is 16 residues long. Trimming removed 1 base from V and 7 bases from J, with 17 bases in between. The CDR3 spells CASSLEGRLSGQPQHF. As DNA, the CDR3 is TGTGCCAGCAGCTTAGAAGGCAGGCTCTCGGGACAGCCCCAGCATTTT.

This clone was recorded a few times. The rearrangement links TRBV19 to TRBJ2-3; 8 nucleotides match TRBD2. Germline values: CDR1 LNHDA, CDR2 SQIVND (reference sequence). The CDR3 has 17 residues. Trimming removed 3 bases from V and 1 base from J; junction bases left unmatched: 9. CDR3 sequence reads: CASSIGIAGGRTDTQYF. The DNA of the CDR3 is TGTGCCAGTAGTATCGGTATCGCGGGGGGCCGCACAGATACGCAGTATTTT.

The chain combines TRBV7-9 with TRBJ1-2, with 7 bases that match TRBD1. The V and J ends lost 9 bases and 8 bases, in that order; junction bases with no gene match: 6. CDR1 is SEHNR, CDR2 FQNEAQ, per germline (reference sequence). The CDR3 has 11 residues. The CDR3 DNA is TGTGCCAGTAAAGGGGGCGACGGCTACACCTTC. This translates into CASKGGDGYTF.

This chain joins TRBV7-8 and TRBJ1-5; 9 bases are a match to TRBD1. CDR1 and CDR2 from the germline V gene are SGHVS and FQNEAQ. J gave up 5 bases and V 4 bases, and 0 bases lay outside the gene matches. The CDR3 spans 13 residues. CDR3 protein: CASSWDRDQPQHF. CDR3 bases: TGTGCCAGCAGCTGGGACAGGGATCAGCCCCAGCATTTT.

This chain joins TRBV9 and TRBJ1-1; 7 bases fit TRBD1. Germline trimming cut 3 bases from V and 4 bases from J; bases unmatched to any gene: 6. This CDR3 has 14 residues. Germline loops: CDR1 SGDLS, CDR2 YYNGEE. As DNA, the CDR3 is TGTGCCAGCAGCGCGGAGACAGGGACCACTGAAGCTTTCTTT. Residues: CASSAETGTTEAFF.

The table lists this clone with a few counts. V gene TRBV7-2 combines with J gene TRBJ2-1; D perhaps matches TRBD1 (5 bases). Per germline, CDR1 SGHTA and CDR2 FQGNSA. Trimming removed 0 bases from V and 13 bases from J, with 10 bases in between. The CDR3 totals 12 residues. The CDR3 sequence is CASSLARTSQFF. CDR3 DNA sequence: TGTGCCAGCAGCTTAGCCCGGACATCCCAGTTCTTC. Complete variable domain (other parts from reference TRBV7-2 and TRBJ2-1): GAGVSQSPSNKVTEKGKDVELRCDPISGHTALYWYRQSLGQGLEFLIYFQGNSAPDKSGLPSDRFSAERTGGSVSTLTIQRTQQEDSAVYLCASSLARTSQFFGPGTRLTVL.

The genes are TRBV4-2 and TRBJ1-3; unclear D gene. The V end was cut by 3 bases, the J end by 0 bases, with 15 bases between. CDR3 size: 17 residues. CDR1 is LGHNA and CDR2 is YNFKEQ in the germline V gene. As DNA, the CDR3 is TGTGCCAGCAGCCACCCGATCACAGTAGACTCTGGAAACACCATATATTTT. This gives the protein CASSHPITVDSGNTIYF.

A few counts support this clone. The V and J genes are TRBV28 and TRBJ2-1; 7 positions match TRBD1. The trim removed 10 bases at V and 8 bases at J, leaving 8 bases unmatched. The CDR3 has 12 residues. Germline V gives CDR1 MDHEN, CDR2 SYDVKM. The DNA for the CDR3 is TGTGCCATCAGAGACAGGGTCGATGAGCAGTTCTTC. Residues: CAIRDRVDEQFF.

V and J are TRBV6-5 and TRBJ2-2; 12 bases line up with TRBD2. Germline-derived CDR1 and CDR2 are MNHEY and SVGAGI. V trimming: 7 bases; J trimming: 3 bases; junction bases outside the gene matches: 3. The CDR3 runs to 15 residues. CDR3 sequence reads: CASKRLAGDTGELFF. The CDR3 DNA reads as TGTGCCAGCAAACGACTAGCGGGAGACACCGGGGAGCTGTTTTTT.

J is TRBJ1-1 and V is TRBV7-3; TRBD1 is a possible D gene (5 bases). The CDR3 covers 13 residues. V gave up 5 bases and J gave up 1 base, with 8 bases separating them. Germline CDR1 and CDR2: SGHTA and FQGTGA. The CDR3 sequence: CASSPGGNTEAFF. In DNA, the CDR3 is TGTGCCAGCAGCCCCGGGGGGAACACTGAAGCTTTCTTT.